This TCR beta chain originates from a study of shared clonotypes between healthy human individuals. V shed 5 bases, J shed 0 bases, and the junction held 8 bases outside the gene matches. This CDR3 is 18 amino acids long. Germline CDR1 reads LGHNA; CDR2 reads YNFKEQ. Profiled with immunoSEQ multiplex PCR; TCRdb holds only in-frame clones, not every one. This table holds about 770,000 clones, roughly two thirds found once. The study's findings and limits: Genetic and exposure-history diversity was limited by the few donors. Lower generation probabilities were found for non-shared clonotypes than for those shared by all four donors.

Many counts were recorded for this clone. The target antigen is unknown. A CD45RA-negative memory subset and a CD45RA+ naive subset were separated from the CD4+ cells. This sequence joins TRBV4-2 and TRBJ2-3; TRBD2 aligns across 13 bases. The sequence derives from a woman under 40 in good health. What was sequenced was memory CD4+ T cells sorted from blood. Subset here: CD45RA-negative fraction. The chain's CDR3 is CASSTWTSGGSSTDTQYF. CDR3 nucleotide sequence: TGTGCCAGCAGCACTTGGACTAGCGGGGGATCTAGCACAGATACGCAGTATTTT.